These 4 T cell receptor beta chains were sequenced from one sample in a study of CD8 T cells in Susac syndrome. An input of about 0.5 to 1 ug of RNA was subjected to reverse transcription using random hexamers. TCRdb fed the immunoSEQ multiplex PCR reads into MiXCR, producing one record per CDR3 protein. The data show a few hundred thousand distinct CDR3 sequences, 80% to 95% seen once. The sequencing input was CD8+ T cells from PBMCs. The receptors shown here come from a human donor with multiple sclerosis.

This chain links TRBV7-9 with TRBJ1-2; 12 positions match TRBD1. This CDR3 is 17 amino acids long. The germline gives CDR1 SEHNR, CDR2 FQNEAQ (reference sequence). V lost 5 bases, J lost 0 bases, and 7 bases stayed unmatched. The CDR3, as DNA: TGTGCCAGCAGCACCACCGGGACAGGGGGCTCTAACTATGGCTACACCTTC. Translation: CASSTTGTGGSNYGYTF.

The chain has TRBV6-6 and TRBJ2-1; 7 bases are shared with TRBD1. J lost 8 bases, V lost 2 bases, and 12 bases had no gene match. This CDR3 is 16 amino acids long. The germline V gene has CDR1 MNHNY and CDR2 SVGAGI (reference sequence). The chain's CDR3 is CASSYANMTGIDEQFF. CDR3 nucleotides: TGTGCCAGCAGTTACGCAAATATGACAGGGATCGATGAGCAGTTCTTC.

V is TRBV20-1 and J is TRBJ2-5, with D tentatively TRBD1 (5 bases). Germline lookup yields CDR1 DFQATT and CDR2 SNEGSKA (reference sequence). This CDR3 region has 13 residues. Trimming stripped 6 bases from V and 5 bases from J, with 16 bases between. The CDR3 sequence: CSAPIGAEETQYF. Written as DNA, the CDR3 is TGCAGTGCCCCGATAGGGGCAGAGGAGACCCAGTACTTC.

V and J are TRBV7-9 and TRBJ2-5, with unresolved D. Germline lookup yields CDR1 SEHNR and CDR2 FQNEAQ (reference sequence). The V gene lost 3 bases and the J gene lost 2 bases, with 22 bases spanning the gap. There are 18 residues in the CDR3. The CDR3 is CASSFPTDRVLEQETQYF. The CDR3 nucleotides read TGTGCCAGCAGCTTCCCGACTGACCGCGTTTTGGAGCAAGAGACCCAGTACTTC.